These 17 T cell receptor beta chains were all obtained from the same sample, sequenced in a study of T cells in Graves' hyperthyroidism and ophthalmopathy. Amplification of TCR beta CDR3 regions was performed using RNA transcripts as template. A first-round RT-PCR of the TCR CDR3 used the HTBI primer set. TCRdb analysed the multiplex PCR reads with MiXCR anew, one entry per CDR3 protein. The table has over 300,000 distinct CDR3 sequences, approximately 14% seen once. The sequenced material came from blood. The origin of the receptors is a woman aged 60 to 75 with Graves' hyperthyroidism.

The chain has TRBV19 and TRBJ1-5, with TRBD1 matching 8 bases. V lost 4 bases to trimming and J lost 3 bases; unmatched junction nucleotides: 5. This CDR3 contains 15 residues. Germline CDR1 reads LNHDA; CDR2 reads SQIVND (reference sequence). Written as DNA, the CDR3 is TGTGCCAGTAGTACCCAGGGGGCACTCAATCAGCCCCAGCATTTT. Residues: CASSTQGALNQPQHF.

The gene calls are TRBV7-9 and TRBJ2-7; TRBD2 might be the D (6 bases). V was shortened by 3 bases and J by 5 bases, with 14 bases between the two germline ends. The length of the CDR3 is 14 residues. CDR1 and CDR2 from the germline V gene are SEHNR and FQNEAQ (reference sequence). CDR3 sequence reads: CASSFGWAGNEQYF. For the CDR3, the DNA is TGTGCCAGCAGCTTCGGATGGGCGGGGAACGAGCAGTACTTC.

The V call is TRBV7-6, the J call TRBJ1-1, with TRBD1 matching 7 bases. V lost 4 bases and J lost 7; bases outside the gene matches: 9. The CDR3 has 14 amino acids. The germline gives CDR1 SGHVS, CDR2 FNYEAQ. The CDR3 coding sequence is TGTGCCAGCAGCTCAAAGACAGGGAAAGATGAAGCTTTCTTT. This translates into CASSSKTGKDEAFF.

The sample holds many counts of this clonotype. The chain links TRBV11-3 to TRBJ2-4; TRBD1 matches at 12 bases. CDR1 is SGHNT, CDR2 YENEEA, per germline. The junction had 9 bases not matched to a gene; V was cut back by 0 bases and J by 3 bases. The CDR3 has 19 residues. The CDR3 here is CASSLDQLGQGAGKNIQYF. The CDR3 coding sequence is TGTGCCAGCAGCTTAGATCAGCTGGGACAGGGGGCTGGCAAAAACATTCAGTACTTC.

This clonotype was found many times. DNA of the CDR3: TGTGCCAGTAGTAAGCGGACTAGCGGACCGTACGAGCAGTACTTC. Translated, it gives CASSKRTSGPYEQYF. The gene calls are TRBV19 and TRBJ2-7; 10 nucleotides agree with TRBD2. This CDR3 is built from 15 residues. Germline V gene lookup returns CDR1 LNHDA and CDR2 SQIVND (reference sequence). With 4 bases clipped from V and 4 bases from J, the junction kept 7 bases outside the gene matches.

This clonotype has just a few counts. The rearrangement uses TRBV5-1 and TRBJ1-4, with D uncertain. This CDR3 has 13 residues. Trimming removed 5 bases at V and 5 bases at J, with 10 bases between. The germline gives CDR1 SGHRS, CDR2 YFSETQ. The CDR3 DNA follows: TGCGCCAGCAGTTTAAGGGTAAATGAAAAACTGTTTTTT. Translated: CASSLRVNEKLFF.

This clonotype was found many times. The CDR3: CASSLFLAGGNTGELFF. In DNA, the CDR3 is TGTGCCAGCAGTTTATTTCTAGCGGGAGGGAACACCGGGGAGCTGTTTTTT. The rearrangement links TRBV12-3 or TRBV12-4 to TRBJ2-2; 11 bases are shared with TRBD2. Trimming removed 2 bases from V and 1 base from J; junction bases left unmatched: 3. The CDR3 sequence is 17 residues long.

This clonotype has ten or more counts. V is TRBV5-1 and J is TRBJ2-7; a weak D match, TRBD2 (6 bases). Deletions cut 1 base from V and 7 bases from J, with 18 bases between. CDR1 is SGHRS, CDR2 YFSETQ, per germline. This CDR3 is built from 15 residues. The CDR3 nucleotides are TGCGCCAGCAGCTTGATGGTAGCGGTAGGTGTGGAGCAGTACTTC. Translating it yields CASSLMVAVGVEQYF.

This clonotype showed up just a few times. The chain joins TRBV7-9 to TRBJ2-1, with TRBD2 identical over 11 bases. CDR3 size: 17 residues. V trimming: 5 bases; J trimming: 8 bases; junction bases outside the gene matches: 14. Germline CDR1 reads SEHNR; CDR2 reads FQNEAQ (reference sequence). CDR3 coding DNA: TGTGCCAGCAGCCCATACCCTACTAGCGGGAGTCGGGATGAGCAGTTCTTC. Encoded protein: CASSPYPTSGSRDEQFF.

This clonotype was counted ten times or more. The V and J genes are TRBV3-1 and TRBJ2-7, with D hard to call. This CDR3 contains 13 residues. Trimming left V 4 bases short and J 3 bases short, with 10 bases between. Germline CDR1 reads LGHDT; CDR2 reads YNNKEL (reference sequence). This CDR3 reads CASSLLEGYEQYF. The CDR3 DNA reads TGTGCCAGCAGCCTACTTGAAGGCTACGAGCAGTACTTC.

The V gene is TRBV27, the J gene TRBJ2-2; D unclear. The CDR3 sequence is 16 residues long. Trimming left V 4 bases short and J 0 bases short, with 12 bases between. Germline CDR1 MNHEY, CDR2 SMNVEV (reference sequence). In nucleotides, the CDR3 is TGTGCCAGCAGTTCGTCAGGAGCGCCGAACACCGGGGAGCTGTTTTTT. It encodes CASSSSGAPNTGELFF.

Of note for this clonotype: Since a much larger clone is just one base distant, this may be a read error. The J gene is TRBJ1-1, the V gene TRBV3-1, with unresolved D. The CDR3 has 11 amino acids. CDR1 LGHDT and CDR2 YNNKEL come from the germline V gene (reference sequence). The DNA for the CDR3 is TGTACCAGCAGCCTTTTAACTGAAGCTTTCTTT. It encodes CTSSLLTEAFF.

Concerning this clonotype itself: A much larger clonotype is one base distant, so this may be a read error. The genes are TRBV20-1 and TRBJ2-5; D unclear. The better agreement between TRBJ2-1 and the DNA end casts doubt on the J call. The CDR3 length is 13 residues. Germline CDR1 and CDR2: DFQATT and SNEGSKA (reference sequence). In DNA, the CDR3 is TGCAGTGCTAGAGGCTCCTATCAAGAGACCCAGTTCTTC. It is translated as CSARGSYQETQFF.

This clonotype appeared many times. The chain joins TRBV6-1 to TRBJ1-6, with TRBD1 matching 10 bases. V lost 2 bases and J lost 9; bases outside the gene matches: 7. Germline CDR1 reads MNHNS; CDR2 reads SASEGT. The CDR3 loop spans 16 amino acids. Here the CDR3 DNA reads TGTGCCAGCAGTGAACTAGGGACAGGGGTACGTTCACCCCTCCACTTT. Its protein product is CASSELGTGVRSPLHF.

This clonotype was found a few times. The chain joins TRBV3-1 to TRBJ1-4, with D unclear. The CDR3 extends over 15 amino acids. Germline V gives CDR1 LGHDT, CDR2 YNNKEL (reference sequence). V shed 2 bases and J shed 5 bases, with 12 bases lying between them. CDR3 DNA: TGTGCCAGCAGCCAATTTCCCAGAAGCAATGAAAAACTGTTTTTT. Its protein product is CASSQFPRSNEKLFF.

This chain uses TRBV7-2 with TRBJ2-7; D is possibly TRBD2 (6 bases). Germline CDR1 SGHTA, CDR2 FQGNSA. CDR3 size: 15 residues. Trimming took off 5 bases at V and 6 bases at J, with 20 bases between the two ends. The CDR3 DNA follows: TGTGCCAGCAGCCCCGGGACTCCCACCCTGGGCGAGCAGTACTTC. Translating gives CASSPGTPTLGEQYF.

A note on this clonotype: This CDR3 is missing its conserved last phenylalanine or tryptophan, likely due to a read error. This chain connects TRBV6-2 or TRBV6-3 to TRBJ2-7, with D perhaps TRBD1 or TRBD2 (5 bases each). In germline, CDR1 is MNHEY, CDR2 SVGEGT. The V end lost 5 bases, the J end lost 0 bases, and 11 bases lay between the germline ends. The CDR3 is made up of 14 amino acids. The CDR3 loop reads CASSRDGTSYEQYL. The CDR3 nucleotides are TGTGCCAGCAGTAGGGACGGGACCTCCTACGAGCAGTACCTC.